Sequencing of this TCR beta chain was carried out in a study of Graves' ophthalmopathy and Graves' hyperthyroidism. Study as a whole: Blood was drawn at initial diagnosis, before any treatment.

This clonotype was observed a few times. Other autoimmune diseases, uncontrolled infections, pregnancy or lactation led to the exclusion of patients. This CDR3 is 12 amino acids long. Germline V gene data show CDR1 as MNHNS and CDR2 as SASEGT. V lost 6 bases and J lost 10; bases outside the gene matches: 7. TCR beta CDR3 amplification used RNA transcripts. The first round was an RT-PCR with HTBI primers, and the second round was a multiplex PCR. TCRdb reprocessed the multiplex PCR reads with MiXCR, giving one entry per CDR3 protein. The sample carries hundreds of thousands of distinct CDR3 sequences, 20% to 25% recorded once.

This sequence was found in a woman aged 18-35 years with stable Graves' hyperthyroidism. The chain links TRBV6-1 to TRBJ1-1, with TRBD1 identical over 8 bases. Sequences were obtained from peripheral blood. The CDR3, as DNA: TGTGCCAGCAGCCGGACAGGGTTTGGAGCTTTCTTT. Translation gives CASSRTGFGAFF.